This T cell receptor (beta chain) originates from a study of metastatic and nonmetastatic thyroid tumors. No patient had received any treatment before thyroid surgery. Germline values: CDR1 LNHNV, CDR2 YYDKDF (reference sequence). This CDR3 has 14 residues. V was cut by 1 base and J by 5 bases, with 11 bases left in between. Using MiXCR, TCRdb re-called clones from the PCR reads. The sample has around 61,000 clones; 25% to 30% are singletons. The V call is TRBV15, the J call TRBJ1-1; a weak D match, TRBD1 (5 bases). This sequence was found in a female donor with papillary thyroid cancer or a benign thyroid nodule (not recorded which). Some clones in this sample may be carry-over from other donors' samples. Input material: blood. Here the CDR3 DNA reads TGTGCCACCAGCAGAGGATTAGGGGATACTGAAGCTTTCTTT. Encoded protein: CATSRGLGDTEAFF.